This T cell receptor beta chain came from a study of T cell responses to AZD1222 COVID-19 vaccine. Overall study results and limits: Seropositive at baseline were only 5 or 6 AZD1222 recipients. Nearly half of spike-specific TCRs reportedly target unmutated variant regions. Repertoires were obtained solely post-peak T cell response. The donors showed a predominance of white British ancestry and of females, with possible underestimation of clonal diversity.

TCRdb's copy holds only in-frame clones and misses some; the assay was immunoSEQ multiplex PCR. The sample yields about 140,000 clones, about 91% seen once. This clone came up once. Its antigen is unknown. The V end lost 5 bases, the J end lost 4 bases, and 9 bases lay between the germline ends. The CDR3 has 13 amino acids. Germline lookup yields CDR1 SGHAT and CDR2 FQNNGV. The clonotype comes from an adult in good health. The source was peripheral blood, collected on day 0 of AZD1222 vaccination. The chain links TRBV11-2 to TRBJ1-5; D is uncertain. The CDR3 region has the DNA TGTGCCAGCAGCCCGACTGGGAATCAGCCCCAGCATTTT. It yields the protein CASSPTGNQPQHF.